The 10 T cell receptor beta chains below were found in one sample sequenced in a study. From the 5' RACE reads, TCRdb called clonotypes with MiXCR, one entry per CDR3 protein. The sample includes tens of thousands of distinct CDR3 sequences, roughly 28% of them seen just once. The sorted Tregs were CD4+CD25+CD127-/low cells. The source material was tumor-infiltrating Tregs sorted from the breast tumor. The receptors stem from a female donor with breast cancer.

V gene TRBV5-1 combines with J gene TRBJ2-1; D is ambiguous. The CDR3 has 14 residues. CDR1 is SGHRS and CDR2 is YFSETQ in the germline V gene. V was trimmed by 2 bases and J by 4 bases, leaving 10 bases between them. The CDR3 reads CASSFADQYNEQFF. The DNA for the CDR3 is TGCGCCAGCAGCTTCGCGGACCAATACAATGAGCAGTTCTTC.

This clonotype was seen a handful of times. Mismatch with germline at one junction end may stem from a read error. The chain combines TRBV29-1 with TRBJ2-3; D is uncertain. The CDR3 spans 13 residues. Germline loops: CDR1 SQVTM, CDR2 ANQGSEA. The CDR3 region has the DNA TGCAGCGTTGAATTGCTAGTTGGAGATACGCAGTTTTTT. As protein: CSVELLVGDTQFF.

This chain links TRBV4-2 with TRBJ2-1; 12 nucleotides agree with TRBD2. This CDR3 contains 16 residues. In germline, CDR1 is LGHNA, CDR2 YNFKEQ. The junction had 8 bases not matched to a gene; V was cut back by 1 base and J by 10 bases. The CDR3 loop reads CASSQGLAGDFNEQFF. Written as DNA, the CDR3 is TGTGCCAGCAGCCAAGGACTAGCGGGAGATTTTAACGAGCAGTTCTTC.

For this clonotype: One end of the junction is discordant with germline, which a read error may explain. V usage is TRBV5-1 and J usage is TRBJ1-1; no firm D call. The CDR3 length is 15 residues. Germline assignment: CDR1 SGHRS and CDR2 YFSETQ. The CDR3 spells CAGSLDFLGSGEAFF. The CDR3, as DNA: TGCGCCGGCAGCTTGGATTTCTTAGGGTCGGGGGAAGCTTTCTTT. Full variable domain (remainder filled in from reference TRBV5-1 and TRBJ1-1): KAGVTQTPRYLIKTRGQQVTLSCSPISGHRSVSWYQQTPGQGLQFLFEYFSETQRNKGNFPGRFSGRQFSNSRSEMNVSTLELGDSALYLCAGSLDFLGSGEAFFGQGTRLTVV.

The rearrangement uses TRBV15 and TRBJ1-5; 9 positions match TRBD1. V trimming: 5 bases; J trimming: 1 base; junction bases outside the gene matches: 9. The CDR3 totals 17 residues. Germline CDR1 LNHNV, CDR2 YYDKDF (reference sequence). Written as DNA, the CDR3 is TGTGCCACCAGCGGCGAAGTGGGACAGGGCAGCAATCAGCCCCAGCATTTT. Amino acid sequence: CATSGEVGQGSNQPQHF.

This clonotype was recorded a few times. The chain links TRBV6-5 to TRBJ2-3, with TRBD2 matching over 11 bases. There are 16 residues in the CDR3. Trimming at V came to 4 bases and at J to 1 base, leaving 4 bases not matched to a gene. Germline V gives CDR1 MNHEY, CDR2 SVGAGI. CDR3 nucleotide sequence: TGTGCCAGCAGTTCCGCGACTAGCGGGGGCACAGATACGCAGTATTTT. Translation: CASSSATSGGTDTQYF.

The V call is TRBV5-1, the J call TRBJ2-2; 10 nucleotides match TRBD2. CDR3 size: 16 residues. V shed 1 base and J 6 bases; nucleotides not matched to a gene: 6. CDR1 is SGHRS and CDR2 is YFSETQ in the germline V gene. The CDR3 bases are TGCGCCAGCAGCTTGAGCAGCGGGAGGGCCTCCGGGGAGCTGTTTTTT. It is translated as CASSLSSGRASGELFF.

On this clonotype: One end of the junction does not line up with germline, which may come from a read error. The CDR3 DNA is TGTGACAGCAAAAAAGGGCAGGGGTCCTACGAGCAGTACTTC. Its protein is CDSKKGQGSYEQYF. V is TRBV6-2 or TRBV6-3 and J is TRBJ2-7, with D perhaps matching TRBD1 (6 bases). Germline CDR1 and CDR2: MNHEY and SVGEGT. This CDR3 has 14 residues.

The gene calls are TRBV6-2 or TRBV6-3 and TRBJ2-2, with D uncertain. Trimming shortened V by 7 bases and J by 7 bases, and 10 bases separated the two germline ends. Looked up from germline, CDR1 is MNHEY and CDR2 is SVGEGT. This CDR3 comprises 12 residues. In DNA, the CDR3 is TGTGCCAGCACCCCCCTGATCGGGGAGCTGTTTTTT. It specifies CASTPLIGELFF.

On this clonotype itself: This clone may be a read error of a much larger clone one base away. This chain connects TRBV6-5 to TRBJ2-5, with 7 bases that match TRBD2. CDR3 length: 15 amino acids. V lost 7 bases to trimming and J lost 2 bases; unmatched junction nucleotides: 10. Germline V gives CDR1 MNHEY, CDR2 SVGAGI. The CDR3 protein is CASKFTGTKQETQYF. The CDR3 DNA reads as TGTGCCAGCAAATTTACCGGGACTAAACAAGAGACCCAGTACTTC.